These 11 T cell receptor beta chains share one sample of origin, sequenced in a study of T cell responses to AZD1222 COVID-19 vaccine. The repertoire was sequenced with immunoSEQ multiplex PCR; TCRdb's copy has only in-frame clones and lacks some. Of 95,000 to 110,000 clones listed, over 80% are singletons. The sample here was peripheral blood, taken 28 days after the second AZD1222 dose. Receptor source: an adult who received the AZD1222 COVID-19 vaccine.

The chain couples TRBV6-5 to TRBJ2-1, with no clear D. Trimming pared 6 bases from V and 5 bases from J, leaving 14 bases between. The CDR3 is made up of 14 amino acids. CDR1 is MNHEY, CDR2 SVGAGI, per germline. The CDR3 sequence is CASSPDWSNNEQFF. The CDR3 DNA reads as TGTGCCAGCAGCCCCGACTGGAGCAACAATGAGCAGTTCTTC.

The chain couples TRBV18 to TRBJ2-5, with 10 bases fitting TRBD1. Germline V gene data show CDR1 as KGHSH and CDR2 as LQKENI. Trimming took 3 bases from V and 1 from J; bases not matched to a gene: 2. The CDR3 sequence is 15 residues long. The CDR3 DNA reads as TGTGCCAGCTCACCGTGGACAGGGGGCCAAGAGACCCAGTACTTC. It is translated as CASSPWTGGQETQYF.

V usage is TRBV19 and J usage is TRBJ2-3; TRBD1 aligns across 9 bases. CDR3 length: 15 amino acids. With V trimmed by 4 bases and J by 1 base, 3 bases remained unmatched. CDR1 and CDR2 from the germline V gene are LNHDA and SQIVND (reference sequence). CDR3 residues: CASSTQGAGTDTQYF. The CDR3 nucleotides read TGTGCCAGTAGTACACAGGGGGCAGGCACAGATACGCAGTATTTT.

The chain links TRBV27 to TRBJ1-6; D perhaps matches TRBD1 (6 bases). V lost 0 bases and J 7 bases, leaving 10 bases between the germline ends. CDR1 and CDR2 (germline): MNHEY, SMNVEV (reference sequence). This CDR3 has 15 residues. CDR3 amino acids: CASSLSNRDNSPLHF. The CDR3 coding sequence is TGTGCCAGCAGTTTATCAAACAGGGACAATTCACCCCTCCACTTT.

This chain connects TRBV9 to TRBJ2-3; TRBD2 aligns across 8 bases. Germline values: CDR1 SGDLS, CDR2 YYNGEE. V shed 1 base, J shed 2 bases, and the junction held 6 bases outside the gene matches. This CDR3 region has 16 residues. The CDR3 DNA reads as TGTGCCAGCAGCGTATCAGCGGGAGTGATCACAGATACGCAGTATTTT. Protein: CASSVSAGVITDTQYF.

This chain uses TRBV10-2 with TRBJ2-1; no reliable D call. The CDR3 is made up of 15 amino acids. V shed 7 bases and J shed 0 bases, with 13 bases lying between them. Germline CDR1 WSHSY, CDR2 SAAADI. This chain's CDR3 is CASIRTPSSYNEQFF. The CDR3 nucleotides read TGCGCCAGCATCCGGACCCCGAGCTCCTACAATGAGCAGTTCTTC.

V and J are TRBV24-1 and TRBJ1-1; D might be TRBD1 (5 bases). There are 14 residues in the CDR3. V gave up 2 bases and J gave up 0 bases, with 6 bases separating them. Germline V gene data show CDR1 as KGHDR and CDR2 as SFDVKD. The CDR3 here is CATSDSGMNTEAFF. CDR3 coding DNA: TGTGCCACCAGTGATTCAGGGATGAACACTGAAGCTTTCTTT.

This clone was recorded once. DNA for the CDR3: TGTGCCAGCAGCCAAGACCGGCAGGGAAGTTTGAATGGCTACACCTTC. Its translation is CASSQDRQGSLNGYTF. J is TRBJ1-2 and V is TRBV14, with D tentatively TRBD1 (5 bases). Per germline, CDR1 SGHDN and CDR2 FVKESK. The CDR3 totals 16 residues. V was trimmed by 0 bases and J by 6 bases, leaving 17 bases between them.

The genes are TRBV5-1 and TRBJ1-4; D possibly corresponds to TRBD1 (6 bases). V was clipped by 4 bases and J by 6 bases, with 13 bases between them. Germline values: CDR1 SGHRS, CDR2 YFSETQ. The CDR3 totals 14 residues. CDR3 protein: CASSPWTDYEKLFF. The DNA for the CDR3 is TGCGCCAGCAGCCCATGGACAGATTATGAAAAACTGTTTTTT.

V usage is TRBV6-2 or TRBV6-3 and J usage is TRBJ1-6, with D unclear. This CDR3 has 13 amino acids. Between the trimmed V and J ends, which lost 0 bases and 10 bases, there was a span of 7 bases. Germline values: CDR1 MNHEY, CDR2 SVGEGT. This CDR3 is CASSYSWVSPLHF. The CDR3 coding sequence is TGTGCCAGCAGTTACTCTTGGGTCTCACCCCTCCACTTT.

The chain employs TRBV2 and TRBJ1-5, with D possibly TRBD1 on 6 matching bases. Trimming removed 1 base from V and 6 bases from J, with 10 bases in between. From germline, CDR1 is SNHLY and CDR2 FYNNEI. CDR3 length: 14 residues. This CDR3 reads CASSEVQGLQPQHF. The CDR3 DNA reads as TGTGCCAGCAGTGAAGTACAGGGCCTTCAGCCCCAGCATTTT.